The 29 T cell receptor beta chains presented below share a single source sample, sequenced in a study of response to subunit inactivated influenza vaccine. One entry per CDR3 protein results from TCRdb running MiXCR on the RT-PCR reads. The data contain around 170,000 distinct CDR3 sequences, about 11% of them singletons. Material: CD8+ T cells sorted from PBMCs, obtained less than 30 months after vaccination. Every receptor here comes from a man aged 50-75 years who received an inactivated influenza vaccine.

This clonotype was observed a few times. This chain joins TRBV27 and TRBJ1-5; D unresolved. Between the trimmed V and J ends, which lost 3 bases and 1 base, there was a span of 13 bases. CDR3 size: 16 residues. The germline V gene encodes CDR1 MNHEY and CDR2 SMNVEV (reference sequence). The CDR3 reads CASSFLGQGSNQPQHF. The CDR3 region has the DNA TGTGCCAGCAGTTTTCTTGGCCAAGGGAGCAATCAGCCCCAGCATTTT.

The rearrangement uses TRBV3-1 and TRBJ2-1; 8 bases line up with TRBD2. Germline V gene sequence: CDR1 LGHDT, CDR2 YNNKEL (reference sequence). The CDR3 is made up of 14 amino acids. Trimming removed 4 bases from V and 5 bases from J; junction bases left unmatched: 4. Written as DNA, the CDR3 is TGTGCCAGCAGCCTGGGACTAGTGAACAATGAGCAGTTCTTC. Translating it yields CASSLGLVNNEQFF.

This clonotype was detected only a few times. J is TRBJ2-3 and V is TRBV6-4, with D hard to call. The germline V and J ends were trimmed by 2 bases and 4 bases, with 4 bases remaining between them. Germline-derived CDR1 and CDR2 are MRHNA and SNTAGT. The CDR3 spans 12 residues. CDR3 sequence: CASSDGADTQYF. The CDR3 DNA reads TGTGCCAGCAGTGACGGAGCAGATACGCAGTATTTT.

Many counts were recorded for this clonotype. The chain links TRBV5-4 to TRBJ2-1, with 11 bases that match TRBD2. Germline-derived CDR1 and CDR2 are SGHNT and YYREEE (reference sequence). J gave up 6 bases and V 5 bases, and 7 bases lay outside the gene matches. This CDR3 spans 15 amino acids. Here the CDR3 reads CASSPGTSGANEQFF. The CDR3 DNA reads as TGTGCCAGCAGTCCCGGGACTAGCGGTGCCAATGAGCAGTTCTTC.

This clonotype was found many times. The J gene is TRBJ2-1, the V gene TRBV7-9; D is possibly TRBD1 or TRBD2 (5 bases each). Germline-derived CDR1 and CDR2 are SEHNR and FQNEAQ (reference sequence). Trimming left V 1 base short and J 11 bases short, with 9 bases between. The CDR3 has 12 amino acids. CDR3 in amino acids: CASSLDGAKQFF. CDR3 nucleotides: TGTGCCAGCAGCTTAGACGGGGCTAAGCAGTTCTTC.

The table lists this clonotype with a few counts. J is TRBJ2-3 and V is TRBV25-1; D gene ambiguous. CDR1 and CDR2 from the germline V gene are MGHDK and SYGVNS. V was shortened by 8 bases and J by 4 bases, with 4 bases between the two germline ends. The CDR3 totals 10 residues. As DNA, the CDR3 is TGTGCCAGCGCGGCAGATACGCAGTATTTT. Amino acid sequence: CASAADTQYF.

This clonotype was seen at least ten times. The rearrangement joins TRBV7-9 to TRBJ2-1; D not certain. Between the trimmed V and J ends, which lost 3 bases and 2 bases, there was a span of 8 bases. Per the germline V gene, CDR1 is SEHNR and CDR2 is FQNEAQ (reference sequence). This CDR3 spans 14 amino acids. Here the CDR3 DNA reads TGTGCCAGCAGCTTTGGTATTACCTACAATGAGCAGTTCTTC. It specifies CASSFGITYNEQFF. The whole variable domain, remainder taken from reference TRBV7-9 and TRBJ2-1, is DTGVSQNPRHKITKRGQNVTFRCDPISEHNRLYWYRQTLGQGPEFLTYFQNEAQLEKSRLLSDRFSAERPKGSFSTLEIQRTEQGDSAMYLCASSFGITYNEQFFGPGTRLTVL.

This clonotype appeared a few times. The rearrangement links TRBV7-3 to TRBJ2-1; D perhaps matches TRBD1 (5 bases). Germline CDR1 reads SGHTA; CDR2 reads FQGTGA. V lost 4 bases to trimming and J lost 5 bases, with 18 bases between them. The CDR3 has 16 amino acids. CDR3 amino acids: CASSSLGRTGDNEQFF. The CDR3 DNA is TGTGCCAGCAGCTCCCTAGGGCGCACAGGCGACAATGAGCAGTTCTTC. Looking up the rest from reference TRBV7-3 and TRBJ2-1 gives the full variable domain: GAGVSQTPSNKVTEKGKYVELRCDPISGHTALYWYRQSLGQGPEFLIYFQGTGAADDSGLPNDRFFAVRPEGSVSTLKIQRTERGDSAVYLCASSSLGRTGDNEQFFGPGTRLTVL.

By sample share, this clonotype is medium-sized (0.01 to 0.1%). This rearrangement joins TRBV6-5 to TRBJ2-7; 9 bases align to TRBD1. Germline V gene sequence: CDR1 MNHEY, CDR2 SVGAGI. The CDR3 is 16 amino acids. J gave up 0 bases and V 2 bases, and 5 bases lay outside the gene matches. The CDR3, as DNA: TGTGCCAGCAGTTACCCTGGACAGGGGAGCTCCTACGAGCAGTACTTC. Translating it yields CASSYPGQGSSYEQYF.

The chain combines TRBV14 with TRBJ2-7; 8 bases are shared with TRBD1. Germline-derived CDR1 and CDR2 are SGHDN and FVKESK. V shed 0 bases, J shed 3 bases, and the junction held 7 bases outside the gene matches. This CDR3 contains 16 residues. Written as DNA, the CDR3 is TGTGCCAGCAGCCAAGATATAGGACAGGGCTTCTACGAGCAGTACTTC. Residues: CASSQDIGQGFYEQYF. The variable domain in full, completed from reference TRBV14 and TRBJ2-7, reads EAGVTQFPSHSVIEKGQTVTLRCDPISGHDNLYWYRRVMGKEIKFLLHFVKESKQDESGMPNNRFLAERTGGTYSTLKVQPAELEDSGVYFCASSQDIGQGFYEQYFGPGTRLTVT.

V is TRBV7-2 and J is TRBJ2-3; unclear D gene. CDR1 is SGHTA and CDR2 is FQGNSA in the germline V gene. The CDR3 has 17 residues. The V end was cut by 2 bases, the J end by 0 bases, with 15 bases between. In DNA form, the CDR3 reads TGTGCCAGCAGCTTAATAGGGTCATACCCAAGCACAGATACGCAGTATTTT. Its translation is CASSLIGSYPSTDTQYF.

This clonotype was found many times. The genes are TRBV9 and TRBJ2-1; D unresolved. This CDR3 contains 11 residues. Per the germline V gene, CDR1 is SGDLS and CDR2 is YYNGEE. The V and J ends lost 3 bases and 7 bases respectively, with 5 bases between them. The CDR3 DNA follows: TGTGCCAGCAGCGCCGGGAATGAGCAGTTCTTC. Encoded protein: CASSAGNEQFF.

This clonotype has a handful of counts. CDR3 loop: CASRPDNTGELFF. CDR3 coding DNA: TGTGCCAGCAGACCCGACAACACCGGGGAGCTGTTTTTT. V gene TRBV12-3 or TRBV12-4 combines with J gene TRBJ2-2; no definite D call. Trimming removed 6 bases at V and 2 bases at J, with 7 bases between. The CDR3 totals 13 residues.

This clonotype turned up a few times. The chain joins TRBV20-1 to TRBJ2-7, with D possibly matching TRBD1 (5 bases). V gave up 3 bases and J gave up 1 base, with 13 bases separating them. Germline values: CDR1 DFQATT, CDR2 SNEGSKA (reference sequence). The CDR3 covers 14 residues. The CDR3 loop reads CSASQTEPSYEQYF. Here the CDR3 DNA reads TGCAGTGCTAGCCAGACAGAACCGTCCTACGAGCAGTACTTC.

The table lists this clonotype with a few counts. The V gene is TRBV9, the J gene TRBJ2-1; D perhaps matches TRBD2 (5 bases). This CDR3 comprises 15 residues. CDR1 is SGDLS and CDR2 is YYNGEE in the germline V gene. V lost 0 bases and J 1 base, leaving 8 bases between the germline ends. This CDR3 is CASSVESGSYNEQFF. Written as DNA, the CDR3 is TGTGCCAGCAGCGTAGAGAGCGGTTCCTACAATGAGCAGTTCTTC.

Many counts were recorded for this clonotype. The gene calls are TRBV28 and TRBJ2-1; TRBD2 might be the D (6 bases). Germline assignment: CDR1 MDHEN and CDR2 SYDVKM. The CDR3 length is 16 residues. V lost 2 bases, J lost 6 bases, and 17 bases lay in between. CDR3 bases: TGTGCCAGCAGTTTACCCGGGACTTTCTCGGGCAATGAGCAGTTCTTC. This codes for CASSLPGTFSGNEQFF. The full variable domain, its missing parts supplied by reference TRBV28 and TRBJ2-1, is DVKVTQSSRYLVKRTGEKVFLECVQDMDHENMFWYRQDPGLGLRLIYFSYDVKMKEKGDIPEGYSVSREKKERFSLILESASTNQTSMYLCASSLPGTFSGNEQFFGPGTRLTVL.

The chain employs TRBV6-1 and TRBJ2-7; D perhaps matches TRBD1 (6 bases). CDR1 is MNHNS, CDR2 SASEGT, per germline. Between the trimmed V and J ends, which lost 5 bases and 3 bases, there was a span of 11 bases. This CDR3 is 13 amino acids long. The CDR3 region has the DNA TGTGCCAGCAGTCCTATGACAGGCTACGAGCAGTACTTC. Protein product: CASSPMTGYEQYF.

V and J are TRBV20-1 and TRBJ1-5; D is undetermined. The V end was cut by 3 bases, the J end by 5 bases, with 17 bases between. Germline V gene lookup returns CDR1 DFQATT and CDR2 SNEGSKA (reference sequence). This CDR3 is 15 amino acids long. CDR3 residues: CSASDVDGLYQPQHF. The CDR3 coding sequence is TGCAGTGCTAGCGATGTCGACGGACTGTATCAGCCCCAGCATTTT.

This clonotype has at least ten counts. The chain uses TRBV19 and TRBJ2-5, with D perhaps matching TRBD2 (6 bases). This CDR3 is built from 13 residues. V was shortened by 6 bases and J by 4 bases, with 12 bases between the two germline ends. Looked up from germline, CDR1 is LNHDA and CDR2 is SQIVND (reference sequence). The CDR3: CASSLAGGETQYF. In DNA, the CDR3 is TGTGCCAGTAGCCTTGCCGGGGGAGAGACCCAGTACTTC.

This rearrangement joins TRBV13 to TRBJ2-7; TRBD2 matches at 14 bases. The CDR3 totals 15 residues. The germline V gene has CDR1 PRHDT and CDR2 FYEKMQ (reference sequence). The V gene end was trimmed by 5 bases and the J gene end by 7 bases; junction bases not matched to a gene: 7. The CDR3 DNA reads TGTGCCAGCAGCAGGGGACTAGCGGGGGCGCGAGAGCAGTACTTC. Amino acids: CASSRGLAGAREQYF.

This chain links TRBV5-6 with TRBJ2-7; TRBD1 aligns across 9 bases. Trimming removed 4 bases from V and 3 bases from J; junction bases left unmatched: 5. This CDR3 contains 14 residues. Looked up from germline, CDR1 is SGHDT and CDR2 is YYEEEE. The CDR3 coding sequence is TGTGCCAGCAGCGCCGGGACAGGGAACTACGAGCAGTACTTC. Protein sequence: CASSAGTGNYEQYF.

This clonotype was counted between two and nine times. This rearrangement joins TRBV30 to TRBJ2-5; a weak D match, TRBD2 (6 bases). V lost 1 base, J lost 1 base, and 13 bases lay in between. Germline lookup yields CDR1 GTSNPN and CDR2 SVGIG (reference sequence). The length of the CDR3 is 15 residues. The CDR3 DNA reads as TGTGCCTGGAGTGGTCTAGCGCCGTTCCAAGAGACCCAGTACTTC. Translating gives CAWSGLAPFQETQYF.

The chain combines TRBV20-1 with TRBJ2-4; D may be TRBD2 (5 bases). Trimming removed 0 bases from V and 1 base from J, with 10 bases in between. Germline values: CDR1 DFQATT, CDR2 SNEGSKA (reference sequence). This CDR3 spans 15 amino acids. The CDR3 DNA is TGCAGTGCTAGAGATAAAGGCGGGGCCAAAAACATTCAGTACTTC. Translating gives CSARDKGGAKNIQYF.

The chain uses TRBV20-1 and TRBJ2-2; 8 nucleotides align to TRBD2. With V trimmed by 6 bases and J by 6 bases, 12 bases remained unmatched. Germline V gene lookup returns CDR1 DFQATT and CDR2 SNEGSKA (reference sequence). The CDR3 sequence is 15 residues long. The DNA of the CDR3 is TGCAGTGCCCACAGCGGGAGTAGAAGGGCCGGGGAGCTGTTTTTT. Translation: CSAHSGSRRAGELFF.

This clonotype was seen a handful of times. This chain connects TRBV7-9 to TRBJ2-3; a possible D gene is TRBD2 (5 bases). Germline CDR1 and CDR2: SEHNR and FQNEAQ (reference sequence). The CDR3 contains 16 residues. Between the trimmed V and J ends, which lost 8 bases and 1 base, there was a span of 19 bases. CDR3 nucleotide sequence: TGTGCCAGCGGAAGGACTTTTGACCGCCGCACAGATACGCAGTATTTT. It encodes CASGRTFDRRTDTQYF.

The chain has TRBV5-5 and TRBJ1-2, with 8 bases identical to TRBD1. This CDR3 spans 14 amino acids. The V gene end was trimmed by 3 bases and the J gene end by 5 bases; junction bases not matched to a gene: 6. Germline-derived CDR1 and CDR2 are SGHKS and YYEKEE (reference sequence). The CDR3 here is CASSSNQGAYGYTF. CDR3 bases: TGTGCCAGCAGCTCAAATCAGGGGGCTTATGGCTACACCTTC.

This clonotype was observed a handful of times. This sequence joins TRBV9 and TRBJ2-7; the D gene could be TRBD1 or TRBD2 (6 bases each). Between the trimmed V and J ends, which lost 0 bases and 5 bases, there was a span of 12 bases. CDR1 SGDLS and CDR2 YYNGEE come from the germline V gene. This CDR3 spans 14 amino acids. CDR3: CASSVDGGRDEQYF. Here the CDR3 DNA reads TGTGCCAGCAGCGTAGATGGGGGGCGCGACGAGCAGTACTTC.

As to this clonotype: At one boundary the junction diverges from the germline segment, which might be a read error. This chain links TRBV4-1 with TRBJ2-1; D is possibly TRBD2 (6 bases). The germline V gene encodes CDR1 MGHRA and CDR2 YSYEKL. This CDR3 region has 17 residues. CDR3: CASSAEPGLLTYNEQFF. CDR3 bases: TGCGCTAGCAGCGCGGAACCGGGACTTCTTACCTACAATGAGCAGTTCTTC.

This clonotype was detected a few times. The chain employs TRBV7-7 and TRBJ2-5; a possible D gene is TRBD1 (5 bases). Germline CDR1 is SSHAT and CDR2 is FNYEAQ (reference sequence). The length of the CDR3 is 15 residues. The V gene lost 1 base and the J gene lost 2 bases, with 11 bases spanning the gap. DNA for the CDR3: TGTGCCAGCAGCTTAGGGGCAGGGCTACAAGAGACCCAGTACTTC. Protein product: CASSLGAGLQETQYF.